Following are 16 T cell receptor beta chains from one sample sequenced in a study of blood T cell repertoires in COVID-19. Sequenced by immunoSEQ multiplex PCR; TCRdb stores in-frame clones only, minus some. The data show under 200,000 clones, with around nine tenths seen just once and about a tenth held by the top ten. Sequenced sample: peripheral blood. These receptor sequences come from a woman in her seventies with COVID-19, enrolled during active disease.

The CDR3 loop reads CAWSVQQGGQPQHF. The CDR3 DNA reads TGTGCCTGGAGTGTACAACAGGGCGGTCAGCCCCAGCATTTT. The chain carries TRBV30 and TRBJ1-5; tentative D call: TRBD1 (6 bases). CDR1 is GTSNPN, CDR2 SVGIG, per germline (reference sequence). V lost 0 bases, J lost 6 bases, and 12 bases lay in between. The CDR3 is 14 amino acids.

The CDR3 DNA reads as TGTGCAAGCCAGTTCGCTAGCGGGGCCTACGAGCAGTACTTC. Translating gives CASQFASGAYEQYF. J is TRBJ2-7 and V is TRBV3-1 (or the pseudogene TRBV3-2); 9 positions agree with TRBD2. Germline CDR1 LGHDT, CDR2 YNNKEL (reference sequence). CDR3 size: 14 residues.

The V gene is TRBV9, the J gene TRBJ2-3; tentatively, D is TRBD2 (6 bases). CDR3 length: 15 residues. V shed 4 bases and J shed 0 bases, with 12 bases lying between them. The germline gives CDR1 SGDLS, CDR2 YYNGEE. CDR3 nucleotides: TGTGCCAGCAGCACCCCCGGGACTAGCACAGATACGCAGTATTTT. Its protein is CASSTPGTSTDTQYF.

The J gene is TRBJ1-3, the V gene TRBV5-4; 8 bases agree with TRBD1. CDR3 length: 15 residues. The V segment lost 3 bases and the J segment 9 bases; nucleotides outside the gene matches: 11. Looked up from germline, CDR1 is SGHNT and CDR2 is YYREEE (reference sequence). The CDR3 DNA reads TGTGCCAGCAGCTCTCAGACAGGGGCGGCTAGCACCATATATTTT. It codes for CASSSQTGAASTIYF.

The chain is built from TRBV28 and TRBJ1-1, with 12 bases aligning to TRBD1. V was clipped by 7 bases and J by 2 bases; unmatched bases: 8. The germline gives CDR1 MDHEN, CDR2 SYDVKM. CDR3 size: 16 residues. For the CDR3, the DNA is TGTGCCAGCAAATCGGGACAGGGGGCCATAAACACTGAAGCTTTCTTT. It encodes CASKSGQGAINTEAFF. Based on the CDR3 plus reference TRBV28 and TRBJ1-1, the full variable domain is DVKVTQSSRYLVKRTGEKVFLECVQDMDHENMFWYRQDPGLGLRLIYFSYDVKMKEKGDIPEGYSVSREKKERFSLILESASTNQTSMYLCASKSGQGAINTEAFFGQGTRLTVV.

The chain recombines TRBV27 with TRBJ1-1, with TRBD1 as a possible D gene (5 bases). V lost 2 bases and J 8 bases, leaving 18 bases between the germline ends. This CDR3 contains 15 residues. The germline gives CDR1 MNHEY, CDR2 SMNVEV (reference sequence). The DNA of the CDR3 is TGTGCCAGCAGTTTAAGGGGACTTCTAGACTGGGAAGCTTTCTTT. Encoded protein: CASSLRGLLDWEAFF.

V gene TRBV7-2 combines with J gene TRBJ1-2; tentative D call: TRBD1 (6 bases). Germline CDR1 is SGHTA and CDR2 is FQGNSA. The CDR3 spans 14 residues. The ends were cut back, 4 bases at V and 4 bases at J, with 13 bases in the middle. The CDR3 reads CASSSRQDGYGYTF. The CDR3 region has the DNA TGTGCCAGCAGCTCGAGACAGGACGGCTATGGCTACACCTTC.

This chain joins TRBV9 and TRBJ1-6; D gene uncertain. The CDR3 covers 15 residues. Germline lookup yields CDR1 SGDLS and CDR2 YYNGEE. V lost 3 bases, J lost 7 bases, and 14 bases lay in between. The chain's CDR3 is CASSAAPGGNSPLHF. For the CDR3, the DNA is TGTGCCAGCAGCGCCGCCCCAGGAGGAAATTCACCCCTCCACTTT.

This clone was observed once. The genes are TRBV6-5 and TRBJ2-3; 12 nucleotides line up with TRBD2. Trimming cost V 4 bases and J 10 bases; bases outside gene matches: 12. CDR1 MNHEY and CDR2 SVGAGI come from the germline V gene. The CDR3 extends over 16 amino acids. CDR3 nucleotide sequence: TGTGCCAGCAGTTCCGGACTAGCGGGGACCATGCTTTCGCAGTATTTT. It yields the protein CASSSGLAGTMLSQYF.

The chain carries TRBV5-1 and TRBJ1-1; possible D gene TRBD1, 5 bases. CDR3 length equals 15 residues. The V end lost 4 bases, the J end lost 2 bases, and 15 bases lay between the germline ends. From germline, CDR1 is SGHRS and CDR2 YFSETQ. CDR3 loop: CASSPTQGINTEAFF. DNA for the CDR3: TGCGCCAGCAGCCCAACCCAGGGTATTAACACTGAAGCTTTCTTT.

The CDR3 sequence is CASSESRSTEAFF. As DNA, the CDR3 is TGTGCCAGCAGTGAGTCCCGGAGCACTGAAGCTTTCTTT. The V and J genes are TRBV6-4 and TRBJ1-1; D uncertain. Germline CDR1 MRHNA, CDR2 SNTAGT. CDR3 size: 13 residues. V was clipped by 3 bases and J by 4 bases, with 9 bases between them.

V usage is TRBV18 and J usage is TRBJ1-2; D ambiguous. The CDR3 sequence is 15 residues long. V was clipped by 2 bases and J by 3 bases, with 13 bases between them. The germline CDR1 and CDR2 sequences are KGHSH and LQKENI. CDR3 residues: CASSPGRVFYYGYTF. CDR3 DNA sequence: TGTGCCAGCTCACCAGGGAGGGTTTTCTACTATGGCTACACCTTC.

The chain recombines TRBV18 with TRBJ1-4, with D uncertain. V lost 2 bases to trimming and J lost 8 bases, with 12 bases between them. The CDR3 loop spans 14 amino acids. CDR1 is KGHSH and CDR2 is LQKENI in the germline V gene. CDR3 region: CASSPRELDEKLFF. CDR3 coding DNA: TGTGCCAGCTCACCAAGGGAGTTGGACGAAAAACTGTTTTTT.

The CDR3 coding sequence is TGTGCCAGCAGCTTAAGGGGCTACCCGAACACCGGGGAGCTGTTTTTT. Its protein is CASSLRGYPNTGELFF. The chain employs TRBV7-8 and TRBJ2-2; possibly TRBD1 for D (5 bases). The CDR3 sequence is 16 residues long. The germline CDR1 and CDR2 sequences are SGHVS and FQNEAQ. V was cut by 2 bases and J by 0 bases, with 10 bases left in between.

The V gene is TRBV7-2, the J gene TRBJ2-7, with TRBD1 matching over 9 bases. The CDR3 is made up of 16 amino acids. The J segment lost 1 base and the V segment lost 5 bases, leaving 9 bases of the junction unmatched. Per the germline V gene, CDR1 is SGHTA and CDR2 is FQGNSA. Here the CDR3 DNA reads TGTGCCAGCAGCCCCGCTCCGGGACAGGGATCCTACGAGCAGTACTTC. Translation: CASSPAPGQGSYEQYF.

The chain uses TRBV2 and TRBJ2-7; a possible D gene is TRBD1 (6 bases). In germline, CDR1 is SNHLY, CDR2 FYNNEI. Deletions cut 4 bases from V and 4 bases from J, with 11 bases between. This CDR3 comprises 13 residues. In DNA, the CDR3 is TGTGCCAGCAGTGTCGACAGGAGTTACGAGCAGTACTTC. This gives the protein CASSVDRSYEQYF. The whole variable domain, filled in from reference TRBV2 and TRBJ2-7, reads EPEVTQTPSHQVTQMGQEVILRCVPISNHLYFYWYRQILGQKVEFLVSFYNNEISEKSEIFDDQFSVERPDGSNFTLKIRSTKLEDSAMYFCASSVDRSYEQYFGPGTRLTVT.